Listed below are T cell receptor beta chains from one sample, sequenced in a study of blood T cell repertoires in COVID-19. Some clones are missing from TCRdb's copy, which holds only in-frame ones; the method was immunoSEQ multiplex PCR. The sample carries some 45,000 clones, about 85% recorded once. The sequenced sample consisted of peripheral blood. The receptors stem from a woman at least 80 years old with acute or convalescent COVID-19. CDR3s include the opening cysteine and the closing phenylalanine or tryptophan. D genes are given only for firm matches. Only some rows state a clone size, as once, few, many or a class for expanded clones.

j_call v_call d_call clone_size cdr3_nt cdr3_aa
TRBJ2-1 TRBV15 TRBD2 NA TGTGCCACCAGCAGGGGGAGGGCCGGTTACAATGAGCAGTTCTTC CATSRGRAGYNEQFF
TRBJ2-2 TRBV19 TRBD1 NA TGTGCCAGTAGTATTCCCAGGGGGCGAGGCACCGGGGAGCTGTTTTTT CASSIPRGRGTGELFF
TRBJ2-2 TRBV28 TRBD1 NA TGTGCCAGCAGGACAGGGTGGAACGGGGAGCTGTTTTTT CASRTGWNGELFF
TRBJ2-1 TRBV3-1/TRBV3-2 NA NA TGTGCCAGCAGCCAAGATGGTGGCGGGATGTTAGTGGAGCAGTTCTTC CASSQDGGGMLVEQFF
TRBJ1-2 TRBV12-5 NA NA TGTGCTAGTAACCCCCCCATTCTGGCGAGGCTGAACAACTATGGCTACACCTTC CASNPPILARLNNYGYTF
TRBJ2-1 TRBV28 NA NA TGTGCCAGCAGTCAATTGACTACAAATGAGCAGTTCTTC CASSQLTTNEQFF
TRBJ1-4 TRBV25-1 NA NA TGTGCCAGCAGTGATGATAGCCTAAATGAAAAACTGTTTTTT CASSDDSLNEKLFF
TRBJ2-7 TRBV7-8 TRBD2 NA TGTGCCAGCAGTCGAATAGGACTAGCGGAGCACTACGAGCAGTACTTC CASSRIGLAEHYEQYF
TRBJ1-2 TRBV15 TRBD1 NA TGTGCCACCAGCCGGGGACAGGGAAACTATGGCTACACCTTC CATSRGQGNYGYTF
TRBJ1-2 TRBV6-1 NA NA TGTGCCAGCAGAGAAATCGCGGCACAGGGAAGTCAGGGCTACACCTTC CASREIAAQGSQGYTF
TRBJ2-1 TRBV19 TRBD2 NA TGTGCCACCGGGAGCGGGAAGACCTACAATGAGCAGTTCTTC CATGSGKTYNEQFF
TRBJ1-6 TRBV30 NA NA TGTGCCTGGAGCCCAGGACAGCTCAGGGCCCTCCACTTT CAWSPGQLRALHF
TRBJ2-7 TRBV3-1/TRBV3-2 TRBD2 NA TGTGCCAGCAGCCTGGGACTAGCGTATACCTACGAGCAGTACTTC CASSLGLAYTYEQYF
TRBJ1-4 TRBV12-3/TRBV12-4 NA NA TGTGCCAGCAGTTCCCGAAGCGTTTCTGGGCTGTTTTTT CASSSRSVSGLFF
TRBJ1-1 TRBV7-9 NA NA TGTGCCAGCAGCTTAGGGGGGGTTACCACTGAAGCTTTCTTT CASSLGGVTTEAFF
TRBJ2-1 TRBV7-8 NA few TGTGCCAGCAGCTTAGCGGGTCTTCGGACTAACAATGAGCAGTTCTTC CASSLAGLRTNNEQFF
TRBJ2-7 TRBV11-3 TRBD2 few TGTGCCAGCAGCTTGACTAGCGGGAGTGTCGAGCAGTACTTC CASSLTSGSVEQYF
TRBJ2-3 TRBV19 NA NA TGTGCCAGTAGTATGGAGCGGGGCACAGATACGCAGTATTTT CASSMERGTDTQYF
TRBJ2-7 TRBV21-1 NA NA TGTGCCAGCAGCAAAGAGGGTCCCAGGGAGGCCTACGAGCAGTACTTC CASSKEGPREAYEQYF
TRBJ1-2 TRBV28 NA NA TGTGCCAGCAGTTTGGGGGGCTATGGCTACACCTTC CASSLGGYGYTF
TRBJ1-1 TRBV5-1 NA NA TGCGCCAGCAGCTTGGAAGGCAGGTCGAACACTGAAGCTTTCTTT CASSLEGRSNTEAFF
TRBJ1-2 TRBV30 TRBD1 few TGTGCCTGGAGGATCCTACAGGGGAGTGGCTACACCTTC CAWRILQGSGYTF
TRBJ1-2 TRBV7-9 NA NA TGTGCCAGCAGCTTAGATGGAGGGTTGGATGGCTACACCTTC CASSLDGGLDGYTF
TRBJ1-2 TRBV7-8 NA NA TGTGCCAGCGGCTCAAGTAGGGGGTACACCTTC CASGSSRGYTF
TRBJ1-5 TRBV6-4 NA NA TGTGCCAGCAGTGAGGGGAGGAATCAGCCCCAGCATTTT CASSEGRNQPQHF
TRBJ2-3 TRBV7-2 NA NA TGTGCCAGCAGCTTAGGGATCGGGGCGGGGCTCACAGATACGCAGTATTTT CASSLGIGAGLTDTQYF
TRBJ2-3 TRBV5-1 TRBD1 once TGCGCCAGCAGGGGACAGGACACAGATACGCAGTATTTT CASRGQDTDTQYF
TRBJ2-2 TRBV5-4 NA few TGTGCCAGCAGCCCAACAGGGTCGAGCGGGGAGCTGTTTTTT CASSPTGSSGELFF
TRBJ2-3 TRBV5-1 NA NA TGCGCCAGCAGCTTGGCTCAGGGGAACACAGATACGCAGTATTTT CASSLAQGNTDTQYF
TRBJ1-1 TRBV10-3 TRBD1 NA TGTGCCATCAGTCAACAGGGGTCGAACACTGAAGCTTTCTTT CAISQQGSNTEAFF
TRBJ1-3 TRBV9 NA NA TGTGCCAGCAGCCCCCGGGGGGCCTTTGCTGGAAACACCATATATTTT CASSPRGAFAGNTIYF
TRBJ2-5 TRBV11-2 NA NA TGTGCCAGCAGCTTAGGAGGAAGAGAGACCCAGTACTTC CASSLGGRETQYF
TRBJ2-3 TRBV30 TRBD2 NA TGTGCCTGGAGCTCCCCGGGACTAGCAACTAGCACAGATACGCAGTATTTT CAWSSPGLATSTDTQYF
TRBJ2-2 TRBV5-4 TRBD1 once TGTGCCAGCAGCCCCCGGACAGGGGACACCGGGGAGCTGTTTTTT CASSPRTGDTGELFF
TRBJ2-1 TRBV7-9 NA NA TGTGCCAGCAGCTCGACTTACTACAATGAGCAGTTCTTC CASSSTYYNEQFF
TRBJ2-3 TRBV4-2 TRBD2 NA TGTGCCAGCAGCCAAGATAGAGACGGGAGGGCCACAGATACGCAGTATTTT CASSQDRDGRATDTQYF
TRBJ2-2 TRBV5-6 TRBD2 few TGTGCCAGCAGCGTAAGAGCGGGAACCGGGGAGCTGTTTTTT CASSVRAGTGELFF
TRBJ2-7 TRBV20-1 TRBD2 NA TGCAGTGCTACCGAGCGGGAGATTGGGTACTTC CSATEREIGYF
TRBJ2-3 TRBV29-1 TRBD2 NA TGCAGCGTTGAAGATGCTTTCGGGAGGGAGGCACGAACAGATACGCAGTATTTT CSVEDAFGREARTDTQYF
TRBJ1-1 TRBV3-1/TRBV3-2 TRBD1 NA TGTGCCAGCAGCCCAAGACAGGGGGCTGAAGCTTTCTTT CASSPRQGAEAFF
TRBJ2-7 TRBV27 TRBD2 NA TGTGCCAGCAGTTGGGGACTAGCGGGAGGGCCATACTACGAGCAGTACTTC CASSWGLAGGPYYEQYF
TRBJ2-2 TRBV18 NA NA TGTGCCAGCTCACCGGAGATCACCGGGGAGCTGTTTTTT CASSPEITGELFF
TRBJ2-1 TRBV30 TRBD2 NA TGTGCCTGGGGTCTTAGCGGGAGCCGCAATGAGCAGTTCTTC CAWGLSGSRNEQFF
TRBJ1-5 TRBV5-5 NA few TGTGCCAGCAGCTTCGACCCACAGTTCAATCAGCCCCAGCATTTT CASSFDPQFNQPQHF
TRBJ2-1 TRBV7-8 TRBD1 few TGTGCCAGCAGCTACGCCGGGACAGGGGGCAAGGGTGAGCAGTTCTTC CASSYAGTGGKGEQFF
TRBJ2-1 TRBV10-3 TRBD2 NA TGTGCCATCAGTGGACTAGCGGGAGGGGGGTACAATGAGCAGTTCTTC CAISGLAGGGYNEQFF